These T cell receptor beta chains were read from a single sample in a study of control samples from healthy donors and cancer patients. Sequencing used immunoSEQ multiplex PCR; TCRdb keeps in-frame clones, though not all of them. The sample lists around 55,000 clones, over 75% seen once, with 3.5% to 4.5% in the top ten. Material: blood. The receptors derive from a man aged 50 to 60 in good health. CDR3s include the opening cysteine and the closing phenylalanine or tryptophan. D genes are given only for firm matches. The size of a clone is reported for some rows only, either as once, few or many, or as a class for expanded clones.

TRBV6-2/TRBV6-3	TRBD2	-	TRBJ2-1	TGTGCCAGCAGACCTCCTCCGGGACTAGCGGGGACAAGCTCCTACAATGAGCAGTTCTTC	CASRPPPGLAGTSSYNEQFF
TRBV7-2	TRBD1	-	TRBJ2-6	TGTGCCAGCAGCAAAAGACAGGGGGGCTCTGGGGCCAACGTCCTGACTTTC	CASSKRQGGSGANVLTF
TRBV27	-	-	TRBJ2-1	-	CASSSSTSGRSYEQFF
TRBV14	TRBD1	-	TRBJ2-2	TGTGCCAGCAGCCAGTTTTTCAGGGGGACCACCGGGGAGCTGTTTTTT	CASSQFFRGTTGELFF
TRBV7-8	-	few	TRBJ2-5	TGTGCCAGCAGCCCCGCCCATGGGGAGACCCAGTACTTC	CASSPAHGETQYF
TRBV6-5	-	-	TRBJ2-5	TGTGCCAGCAGTTACCCGACAGTTGAGACCCAGTACTTC	CASSYPTVETQYF
TRBV11-2	-	-	TRBJ2-2	TGTGCCAGCAGCTTAGTGGGCAGTATCTTCGGGGAGCTGTTTTTT	CASSLVGSIFGELFF
TRBV7-6	TRBD1	-	TRBJ1-1	TGTGCCAGCAGCTTAGGGGGACAGCTATATATGAACACTGAAGCTTTCTTT	CASSLGGQLYMNTEAFF
TRBV11-2	-	-	TRBJ1-2	TGTGCCAGCAGCCCCACGGGGGGGAACGGCTACACCTTC	CASSPTGGNGYTF
TRBV7-9	-	-	TRBJ1-1	TGTGCCAGCAGCTTGTCCGGGACTCTGCCGGCTGAAGCTTTCTTT	CASSLSGTLPAEAFF
TRBV15	TRBD1	-	TRBJ2-7	TGTGCCACCAGCAACCCGGGACAGGGTTCCTACGAGCAGTACTTC	CATSNPGQGSYEQYF
TRBV18	-	-	TRBJ1-2	TGTGCCAGCTCATCCGGACAGAACTATGGCTACACCTTC	CASSSGQNYGYTF
TRBV3-1/TRBV3-2	-	-	TRBJ2-7	TGTGCCAGCAGCCAAGGACAATCCTACGAGCAGTACTTC	CASSQGQSYEQYF
TRBV4-1	TRBD2	-	TRBJ2-7	TGCGCCAGCAGCCCTAGCGGTAGCTCCTACGAGCAGTACTTC	CASSPSGSSYEQYF
TRBV4-1	-	-	TRBJ2-7	TGCGCCAGCAGCCAAGATAAGTGGGGTGGGACGGACGAGCAGTACTTC	CASSQDKWGGTDEQYF
TRBV18	-	-	TRBJ2-7	TGTGCCAGCTCACGCACAAGGGCAGGGGCCACCTACGAGCAGTACTTC	CASSRTRAGATYEQYF
TRBV5-1	-	-	TRBJ2-3	TGCGCCAGCAGCTCCGGGCCAGGAGGCACAGATACGCAGTATTTT	CASSSGPGGTDTQYF
TRBV12-3/TRBV12-4	-	-	TRBJ2-2	TGTGCCAGCAGTTTTCGGGGTCCCGGGGAGCTGTTTTTT	CASSFRGPGELFF
TRBV28	-	-	TRBJ1-2	TGTGCCAGCAGTTTAGAGAATGGCTACACCTTC	CASSLENGYTF
TRBV6-6	-	-	TRBJ2-7	TGTGCCAGCAGTTACGGCTCGGCACCCTTCTACGAGCAGTACTTC	CASSYGSAPFYEQYF
TRBV7-2	-	-	TRBJ1-5	TGTGCCAGCAGCTTCACGGGCAATCAGCCCCAGCATTTT	CASSFTGNQPQHF
TRBV6-2/TRBV6-3	-	-	TRBJ1-4	TGTGCCAGCAGTTCCCAGACTTCAGCAACTAATGAAAAACTGTTTTTT	CASSSQTSATNEKLFF